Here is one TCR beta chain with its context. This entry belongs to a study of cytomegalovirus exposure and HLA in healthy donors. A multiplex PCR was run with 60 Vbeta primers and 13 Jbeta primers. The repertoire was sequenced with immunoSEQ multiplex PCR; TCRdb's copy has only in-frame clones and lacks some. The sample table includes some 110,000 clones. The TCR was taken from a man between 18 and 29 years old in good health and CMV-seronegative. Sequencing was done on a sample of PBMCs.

The CDR3 DNA reads as TGCGCCAGCAGCGCGAACGCCGTACCAGGCGAAAAACTGTTTTTT. Residues: CASSANAVPGEKLFF. The chain combines TRBV10-1 with TRBJ1-4; no reliable D call. The CDR3 extends over 15 amino acids. V was shortened by 6 bases and J by 8 bases, with 19 bases between the two germline ends. CDR1 and CDR2 from the germline V gene are WNHNN and SYGVQD (reference sequence).